This T cell receptor beta chain was captured by sequencing in a study of CD4+ T cells in melanoma. As to this clone: Its antigen remains unidentified.

TCRdb's table, derived via immunoSEQ multiplex PCR, lists solely in-frame clones and lacks some. The sample has about 10,000 clones, 68% seen once. Germline V gene data show CDR1 as SGHTA and CDR2 as FQGTGA. V dropped 1 base and J dropped 1 base, with 10 bases sitting between them. This CDR3 region has 15 residues. The study, taken as a whole, reports: Reportedly, melanoma neoantigen-specific CD4+ T cells showed varied differentiation states. CD8+ T cell, macrophage and B cell function reportedly correlated with neoantigen-specific CD4+ T cells.

The chain combines TRBV7-3 with TRBJ1-1, with a weak D call TRBD1 (6 bases). This TCR came from a human donor with melanoma. Sequencing input: cells from a culture (not recorded whether cultured in vitro). This CDR3 is CASSLMAGANTEAFF. CDR3 DNA: TGTGCCAGCAGCTTAATGGCAGGGGCGAACACTGAAGCTTTCTTT. The whole variable domain, remainder taken from reference TRBV7-3 and TRBJ1-1, is GAGVSQTPSNKVTEKGKYVELRCDPISGHTALYWYRQSLGQGPEFLIYFQGTGAADDSGLPNDRFFAVRPEGSVSTLKIQRTERGDSAVYLCASSLMAGANTEAFFGQGTRLTVV.